A selection of T cell receptor beta chains follows, all from one sample in a study of T-cell memory formation after mild COVID-19. TCRdb reanalysed the 5' RACE reads using MiXCR and keeps one entry per CDR3 protein. Among fewer than 500,000 distinct CDR3 sequences listed, more than 20% were seen once. The sequenced sample consisted of PBMCs or a T cell subset sorted from them (not recorded which). These receptors all come from an adult woman who had mild COVID-19 (a few samples of this study predate the infection). Cell type and time point are not known. CDR3s include the opening cysteine and the closing phenylalanine or tryptophan. D genes are given only for firm matches. Only some rows state a clone size, as once, few, many or a class for expanded clones.

CDR3 length: 16
clone size: few
D gene: TRBD1
J gene: TRBJ2-1
V gene: TRBV10-3
CDR3 DNA: TGTGCCATCAGTGAGTCCCGGACAGGGTCCTACAATGAGCAGTTCTTC
CDR3 protein: CAISESRTGSYNEQFF

CDR3 length: 14
clone size: .
D gene: .
J gene: TRBJ2-2
V gene: TRBV5-5
CDR3 DNA: TGTGCCAGCAGCTTGATAGGCGGTTCCGGGGAGCTGTTTTTT
CDR3 protein: CASSLIGGSGELFF

CDR3 length: 12
clone size: .
D gene: .
J gene: TRBJ2-1
V gene: TRBV7-9
CDR3 DNA: TGTGCCAGCAGCCAACAGGGTCATGAGCAGTTCTTC
CDR3 protein: CASSQQGHEQFF

CDR3 length: 13
clone size: once
D gene: .
J gene: TRBJ1-2
V gene: TRBV2
CDR3 DNA: TGTGCCAGCAGTGACCAGGGGTATCAAGGCTACACCTTC
CDR3 protein: CASSDQGYQGYTF

CDR3 length: 13
clone size: .
D gene: .
J gene: TRBJ2-5
V gene: TRBV18
CDR3 DNA: TGTGCCAGCTCACCAACTCTCCAAGAGACCCAGTACTTC
CDR3 protein: CASSPTLQETQYF

CDR3 length: 15
clone size: .
D gene: .
J gene: TRBJ2-5
V gene: TRBV25-1
CDR3 DNA: TGTGCCAGCAGTGAATATGACGGGGGTAGAAAGACCCAGTACTTC
CDR3 protein: CASSEYDGGRKTQYF

CDR3 length: 17
clone size: .
D gene: .
J gene: TRBJ1-4
V gene: TRBV7-2
CDR3 DNA: TGTGCCAGCAGCCTCACCGACAGCACTACAACTAATGAAAAACTGTTTTTT
CDR3 protein: CASSLTDSTTTNEKLFF

CDR3 length: 14
clone size: few
D gene: .
J gene: TRBJ2-1
V gene: TRBV5-1
CDR3 DNA: TGCGCCAGCAGCTTGGAGTCGGGTAGGAATGAGCAGTTCTTC
CDR3 protein: CASSLESGRNEQFF

CDR3 length: 17
clone size: .
D gene: TRBD2
J gene: TRBJ2-1
V gene: TRBV4-3
CDR3 DNA: TGCGCCAGCAGCCAAGAGGGGTATAGCGGGATTATAAGTGAGCAGTTCTTC
CDR3 protein: CASSQEGYSGIISEQFF

CDR3 length: 16
clone size: .
D gene: TRBD2
J gene: TRBJ2-2
V gene: TRBV25-1
CDR3 DNA: TGTGCCAGCAGCAACCCGGGACTAGCGTTCACCGGGGAGCTGTTTTTT
CDR3 protein: CASSNPGLAFTGELFF

CDR3 length: 14
clone size: few
D gene: TRBD2
J gene: TRBJ2-3
V gene: TRBV2
CDR3 DNA: TGTGCCAGCAATGCGGGAGGTACGCGAGATACGCAGTATTTT
CDR3 protein: CASNAGGTRDTQYF

CDR3 length: 15
clone size: .
D gene: .
J gene: TRBJ2-2
V gene: TRBV5-1
CDR3 DNA: TGCGCCAGCAGCCCCGGGGTTCCGAACACCGGGGAGCTGTTTTTT
CDR3 protein: CASSPGVPNTGELFF

CDR3 length: 15
clone size: .
D gene: .
J gene: TRBJ2-1
V gene: TRBV7-9
CDR3 DNA: TGTGCCAGCAGCGGGTCCGGCCTTAAAGACAATGAGCAGTTCTTC
CDR3 protein: CASSGSGLKDNEQFF

CDR3 length: 14
clone size: .
D gene: .
J gene: TRBJ2-3
V gene: TRBV9
CDR3 DNA: TGTGCCAGCAGCGTAGAGACTAGCACAGATACGCAGTATTTT
CDR3 protein: CASSVETSTDTQYF

CDR3 length: 13
clone size: few
D gene: .
J gene: TRBJ2-1
V gene: TRBV3-1
CDR3 DNA: TGTGCCAGCAGCCCCGGGTTAGGGGGTGAGCAGTTCTTC
CDR3 protein: CASSPGLGGEQFF

CDR3 length: 15
clone size: few
D gene: .
J gene: TRBJ2-5
V gene: TRBV5-1
CDR3 DNA: TGCGCCAGCAGCTTGTCTGGGGTTGGCCAAGAGACCCAGTACTTC
CDR3 protein: CASSLSGVGQETQYF

CDR3 length: 11
clone size: few
D gene: .
J gene: TRBJ2-1
V gene: TRBV29-1
CDR3 DNA: TGCAGCGTCTCAAGGGCGCCCCCCCCGTTCTTC
CDR3 protein: CSVSRAPPPFF

CDR3 length: 18
clone size: few
D gene: .
J gene: TRBJ2-3
V gene: TRBV4-1
CDR3 DNA: TGCGCCAGCAGCCAATCCGCCGTAGGGGGGGCTAGTCTGGATACGCAGTATTTT
CDR3 protein: CASSQSAVGGASLDTQYF

CDR3 length: 15
clone size: .
D gene: .
J gene: TRBJ1-2
V gene: TRBV7-6
CDR3 DNA: TGTGCCAGCAGCCTCACCAGGGGTACTAACTATGGCTACACCTTC
CDR3 protein: CASSLTRGTNYGYTF

CDR3 length: 14
clone size: .
D gene: TRBD2
J gene: TRBJ2-1
V gene: TRBV12-3/TRBV12-4
CDR3 DNA: TGTGCCAGCAGCATTAGCGGGCTTCTGGACGAGCAGTTCTTC
CDR3 protein: CASSISGLLDEQFF

CDR3 length: 12
clone size: .
D gene: .
J gene: TRBJ1-1
V gene: TRBV5-6
CDR3 DNA: TGTGCCAGCAGCTTGGTGCCCACTGAAGCTTTCTTT
CDR3 protein: CASSLVPTEAFF

CDR3 length: 14
clone size: .
D gene: .
J gene: TRBJ1-1
V gene: TRBV5-1
CDR3 DNA: TGCGCCAGCAGCTTGGTCGTCGGGAACACTGAAGCTTTCTTT
CDR3 protein: CASSLVVGNTEAFF

CDR3 length: 16
clone size: .
D gene: TRBD2
J gene: TRBJ2-5
V gene: TRBV12-3/TRBV12-4
CDR3 DNA: TGTGCCAGCAGTTTAGGTAGCGGGATGGATGGAGAGACCCAGTACTTC
CDR3 protein: CASSLGSGMDGETQYF

CDR3 length: 15
clone size: few
D gene: .
J gene: TRBJ1-3
V gene: TRBV18
CDR3 DNA: TGTGCCAGCTCACCGGAATTCGATTCTGGAAACACCATATATTTT
CDR3 protein: CASSPEFDSGNTIYF

CDR3 length: 14
clone size: .
D gene: .
J gene: TRBJ1-1
V gene: TRBV6-1
CDR3 DNA: TGTGCCAGCAGTGAAGCTTGGGAGAACACTGAAGCTTTCTTT
CDR3 protein: CASSEAWENTEAFF

CDR3 length: 15
clone size: few
D gene: TRBD1
J gene: TRBJ2-2
V gene: TRBV7-6
CDR3 DNA: TGTGCCAGCAGCTTCGGGACAGAGAACACCGGGGAGCTGTTTTTT
CDR3 protein: CASSFGTENTGELFF

CDR3 length: 13
clone size: .
D gene: .
J gene: TRBJ2-2
V gene: TRBV19
CDR3 DNA: TGTGCCAGTAGTATGGGAGGCGGCGGGGAGCTGTTTTTT
CDR3 protein: CASSMGGGGELFF

CDR3 length: 15
clone size: .
D gene: TRBD1
J gene: TRBJ1-5
V gene: TRBV18
CDR3 DNA: TGTGCCAGCTCACTATGGGACAGTGGGGGTCAGCCCCAGCATTTT
CDR3 protein: CASSLWDSGGQPQHF

CDR3 length: 15
clone size: .
D gene: .
J gene: TRBJ2-7
V gene: TRBV18
CDR3 DNA: TGTGCCAGCTCACCAACAGGGAACCGGGGATACGAGCAGTACTTC
CDR3 protein: CASSPTGNRGYEQYF

CDR3 length: 12
clone size: few
D gene: .
J gene: TRBJ1-2
V gene: TRBV4-3
CDR3 DNA: TGCGCCAGCAGTAAGCAGAACTATGGCTACACCTTC
CDR3 protein: CASSKQNYGYTF

CDR3 length: 13
clone size: .
D gene: .
J gene: TRBJ2-4
V gene: TRBV6-6
CDR3 DNA: TGTGCCAGCTTTCTAGCGACCGAAAACATTCAGTACTTC
CDR3 protein: CASFLATENIQYF

CDR3 length: 12
clone size: .
D gene: .
J gene: TRBJ2-5
V gene: TRBV29-1
CDR3 DNA: TGCAGCGGGGGTTTGTTGGGGGAGACCCAGTACTTC
CDR3 protein: CSGGLLGETQYF

CDR3 length: 15
clone size: many
D gene: TRBD2
J gene: TRBJ2-7
V gene: TRBV5-1
CDR3 DNA: TGCGCCAGCAGCTTGAAGCGGGGGGCGTCCTACGAGCAGTACTTC
CDR3 protein: CASSLKRGASYEQYF

CDR3 length: 15
clone size: .
D gene: .
J gene: TRBJ2-3
V gene: TRBV20-1
CDR3 DNA: TGCAGTGCTAGAGATAGTGAGGTAGGCCCGGATACGCAGTATTTT
CDR3 protein: CSARDSEVGPDTQYF

CDR3 length: 15
clone size: .
D gene: .
J gene: TRBJ2-1
V gene: TRBV7-9
CDR3 DNA: TGTGCCAGCAGACAGCAGGGTTCTGAATACAATGAGCAGTTCTTC
CDR3 protein: CASRQQGSEYNEQFF

CDR3 length: 16
clone size: few
D gene: .
J gene: TRBJ2-3
V gene: TRBV5-1
CDR3 DNA: TGCGCCAGCAGCTCCCAAGTATCCATTTTAACAGATACGCAGTATTTT
CDR3 protein: CASSSQVSILTDTQYF

CDR3 length: 19
clone size: few
D gene: .
J gene: TRBJ2-1
V gene: TRBV3-1
CDR3 DNA: TGTGCCAGCAGTCCATCACACAGGGAGACGACGACCCTCTACAATGAGCAGTTCTTC
CDR3 protein: CASSPSHRETTTLYNEQFF

CDR3 length: 15
clone size: few
D gene: TRBD1
J gene: TRBJ2-7
V gene: TRBV11-2
CDR3 DNA: TGTGCCAGCAGCTTAGTCGGGACAGGGTCTTACGAGCAGTACTTC
CDR3 protein: CASSLVGTGSYEQYF

CDR3 length: 15
clone size: .
D gene: TRBD2
J gene: TRBJ2-1
V gene: TRBV5-6
CDR3 DNA: TGTGCCAGCAGCTTGGTAGCGGGGACTGGTAGTGAGCAGTTCTTC
CDR3 protein: CASSLVAGTGSEQFF

CDR3 length: 14
clone size: .
D gene: .
J gene: TRBJ2-3
V gene: TRBV5-5
CDR3 DNA: TGTGCCAGCAACTTGCCCGGGGGCACAGATACGCAGTATTTT
CDR3 protein: CASNLPGGTDTQYF

CDR3 length: 13
clone size: once
D gene: .
J gene: TRBJ1-2
V gene: TRBV28
CDR3 DNA: TGTGCCAGCAGTTCCCCGGGGGCTTGGGGCTACACCTTC
CDR3 protein: CASSSPGAWGYTF

CDR3 length: 14
clone size: .
D gene: .
J gene: TRBJ1-2
V gene: TRBV7-8
CDR3 DNA: TGTGCCAGCAGCTTGGTGGGGAGACCTGACGGCTACACCTTC
CDR3 protein: CASSLVGRPDGYTF

CDR3 length: 13
clone size: many
D gene: TRBD1
J gene: TRBJ1-1
V gene: TRBV7-3
CDR3 DNA: TGTGCCAGCAGCCCCGGACAGGTTCATGAAGCTTTCTTT
CDR3 protein: CASSPGQVHEAFF

CDR3 length: 14
clone size: .
D gene: .
J gene: TRBJ2-7
V gene: TRBV5-1
CDR3 DNA: TGCGCCAGCAGCTTGGGAGGCGGCTACTACGAGCAGTACTTC
CDR3 protein: CASSLGGGYYEQYF